A selection of T cell receptor beta chains follows, all from one sample in a study of T cells in Graves' hyperthyroidism and ophthalmopathy. One entry per CDR3 protein, called by TCRdb with MiXCR from the multiplex PCR reads. The top ten clones hold roughly 32% of a sample with around 200,000 distinct CDR3 sequences, approximately 17% of them seen once. The specimen sequenced was blood. These receptors were taken from a woman between 45 and 60 years old with Graves' hyperthyroidism. Both conserved end residues are part of each CDR3. Some rows have no size entry. The others give once, few or many, or a class for an expanded clone.

size	V	length	CDR3
many	TRBV28	14	CASSFLGRVYEQYF
many	TRBV5-5	13	CASSPPVGVGYTF
.	TRBV5-1	14	CASRPGMWQNEQYF
many	TRBV5-5	14	CASSGDRGSEKLFF
.	TRBV2	14	CAIKPAGIYNEQFF
many	TRBV6-6	16	CASSYSGTGGSDTQYF
many	TRBV6-2/TRBV6-3	14	CASRRQGGGNIQYF
many	TRBV7-2	15	CASSLERGAHNEQFF
many	TRBV6-1	15	CASSGVAGSTDTQYF
many	TRBV7-2	15	CASSPSRQDSYGYTF
many	TRBV28	15	CASSLLPTGVWGYTF
many	TRBV15	16	CATSRVLKVGNYGYTF
few	TRBV28	14	CASSLGGFNSPLHF
many	TRBV20-1	16	CSARGLAGKWHNEQFF
many	TRBV6-7	15	CASSHSDISNQPQHF
many	TRBV28	14	CASSFRTGRRGYTF
many	TRBV7-2	15	CASSLEGSNGETQYF
few	TRBV7-9	15	CASSLALGGRTEAFF
.	TRBV6-2/TRBV6-3	14	CATGVGTGGEKLFF
few	TRBV4-2	13	CASSQAGVVEAFF
.	TRBV20-1	13	CSARGRFEHEQYF
.	TRBV5-1	16	CASSLYSGVANEKLFF
many	TRBV4-1	12	CASSQDRFGYTF
many	TRBV6-5	16	CASSYSTGNMNTEAFF
many	TRBV27	13	CASSLFRAGELFF
many	TRBV7-9	15	CASSRQRRDQETQYF
few	TRBV19	12	CASKEMDTEAFF
.	TRBV20-1	14	CSAYDTGSGNTIYF
.	TRBV11-2	13	CASSLAGGLKQYF
many	TRBV18	14	CASPGQGGRNEQFF
.	TRBV9	15	CASSVGLAGRETQYF
many	TRBV6-1	14	CASRPRGGNQPQHF
many	TRBV28	13	CASTRGLNEKLFF
.	TRBV28	14	CASMGYWARSEQYF
many	TRBV20-1	13	CSASGGVNQPQHF
.	TRBV29-1	15	CSVETGFQTSYEQYF
many	TRBV15	16	CATSRGQGPWNTEAFF
many	TRBV28	14	CASSSTGSGEKLFF
many	TRBV20-1	14	CSVRPGSENQPQHF
many	TRBV28	11	CASSHNRRAFF
many	TRBV3-1	15	CASSQRDRGNSPLHF
.	TRBV19	15	CASSITTGANYGYTF
.	TRBV20-1	15	CSARDWGTGNQPQHF
many	TRBV2	15	CASSEITGASYEQYF
many	TRBV5-1	15	CASSLAGRIDEKLFF
few	TRBV19	12	CASSIGGSPLHF
many	TRBV6-4	13	CASSPGASGGYTF
few	TRBV18	12	CASSPSRTEQYF
.	TRBV28	13	CASSWQYAYEQYF
few	TRBV4-1	17	CASSKGAVGASGTEAFF
many	TRBV6-1	14	CASSFFGKSNEQFF
many	TRBV4-2	12	CASSLGQLKAFF
many	TRBV20-1	13	CSARAATNSPLHF
many	TRBV29-1	13	CSVVGEGGTEAFF
many	TRBV12-3/TRBV12-4	14	CASSYSGGRNEQFF
many	TRBV10-3	12	CAINDGNQPQHF